The TCR beta chain described here comes from a study of molecular identifiers for immune sequencing clone quantification. This clonotype was found a few times. Naive CD8 libraries were made from about 20,000 to 1,000,000 sorted cells, and they used 10%, 30% or 50% RNA. As previously described, bulk TCR libraries were made using listed TCR primers. TCRdb re-analysed the PCR reads in MiXCR, keeping a single row per CDR3 protein. In the table there are hundreds of thousands of distinct CDR3 sequences, about 25% of which are singletons. The CDR3 has 14 residues. CDR1 is LNHDA, CDR2 SQIVND, per germline (reference sequence). With 0 bases removed from V and 3 bases from J, the gap between germline ends came to 6 bases.

The sequencing sample was made of naive CD8+ T cells from blood, with Jurkat cell RNA spiked in. Subset here: FACS-sorted CD8+CD4-CCR7+CD45RA+ naive T cells. The V and J genes are TRBV19 and TRBJ2-1; D might be TRBD1 (6 bases). This TCR derives from a human donor in good health. Some libraries in this study had Jurkat cell RNA spiked in. The CDR3 DNA is TGTGCCAGTAGTATAGAGGACAGCTACAATGAGCAGTTCTTC. Residues: CASSIEDSYNEQFF.